The clone carrying this TCR beta chain was detected many times. There are 15 residues in the CDR3. Trimming shortened V by 2 bases and J by 0 bases, and 8 bases separated the two germline ends. Germline assignment: CDR1 MNHEY and CDR2 SVGAGI. From the RT-PCR reads, TCRdb called clonotypes with MiXCR, one entry per CDR3 protein. The table lists 650,000 to 800,000 distinct CDR3 sequences, 13% to 15% of them singletons. This clonotype was sampled from a female donor in good health, serving as a healthy control. The chain uses TRBV6-5 and TRBJ1-5, with no clear D. Sequenced: memory CD4+ T cells from blood. The CDR3 reads CASSYAAYSNQPQHF. CDR3 coding DNA: TGTGCCAGCAGTTACGCAGCCTATAGCAATCAGCCCCAGCATTTT.